This T cell receptor beta chain was captured in a study of blood T cell repertoires in COVID-19. Across the whole study: The origin of the acute and convalescent COVID-19 samples was the United States, Italy and Spain. The cDNA or gDNA used as material had been derived from T cells, B-cell-depleted T cells, or PBMCs.

Study processing details: Estimated nucleated cell counts came from reference gene primer amplification. Profiling relied on immunoSEQ multiplex PCR, and the TCRdb table lists in-frame clones only, not all of them. That table supplies the V and J calls and clone size; D and trimming were determined from the DNA. Here the sample spans 35,000 or so clones, about 89% being singletons. The sequencing input was peripheral blood. The clonotype comes from a human donor in a cohort sampled during active COVID-19.

The CDR3 bases are TGTGCCAGTAGTCCCTCCCGGCAGGGAGGGTCACCCCTCCACTTT. It is translated as CASSPSRQGGSPLHF. This chain connects TRBV19 to TRBJ1-6; D is possibly TRBD1 (5 bases). V lost 5 bases, J lost 10 bases, and 18 bases lay in between. CDR3 length: 15 amino acids. Germline lookup yields CDR1 LNHDA and CDR2 SQIVND (reference sequence). Filled out from reference TRBV19 and TRBJ1-6, the complete variable domain reads DGGITQSPKYLFRKEGQNVTLSCEQNLNHDAMYWYRQDPGQGLRLIYYSQIVNDFQKGDIAEGYSVSREKKESFPLTVTSAQKNPTAFYLCASSPSRQGGSPLHFGNGTRLTVT.